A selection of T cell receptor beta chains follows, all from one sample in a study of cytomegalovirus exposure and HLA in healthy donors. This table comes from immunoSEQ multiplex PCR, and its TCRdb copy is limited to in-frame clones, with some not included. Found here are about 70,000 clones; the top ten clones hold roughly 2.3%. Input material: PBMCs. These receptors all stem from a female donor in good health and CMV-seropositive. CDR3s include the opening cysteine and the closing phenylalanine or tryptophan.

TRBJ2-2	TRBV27	CASSFSTGELFF
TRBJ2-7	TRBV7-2	CASSLVGEQYF
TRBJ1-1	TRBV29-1	CSVSGGLNTEAFF
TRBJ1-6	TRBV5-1	CASSLAQTGIGSPLHF
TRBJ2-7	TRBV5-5	CASSIEAGGQEEQYF
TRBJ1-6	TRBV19	CASSMGQGGSPLHF
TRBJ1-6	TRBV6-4	CASSVTGENSPLHF
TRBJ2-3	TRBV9	CASSESGGATDTQYF
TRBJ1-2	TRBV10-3	CAISDQALGGGNGYTF
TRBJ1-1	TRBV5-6	CASSLGAGAEAFF
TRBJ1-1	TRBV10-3	CAIAGQGDTEAFF
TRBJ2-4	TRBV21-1	CAKRPLAKNIQYF
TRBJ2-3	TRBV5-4	CASSQGLDTQYF
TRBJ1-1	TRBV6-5	CASSYSRRNTEAFF
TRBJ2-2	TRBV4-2	CASSQGLRNTGELFF
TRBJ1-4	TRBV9	CASSVAAGKAEKLFF
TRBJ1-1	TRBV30	CAWSVDSHTEAFF
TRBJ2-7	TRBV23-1	CASSSATGRILTYEQYF
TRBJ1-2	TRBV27	CASSMSPRDYGYTF
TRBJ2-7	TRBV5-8	CASSLLRDYEQYF
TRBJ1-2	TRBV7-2	CASSLETAIYGYTF
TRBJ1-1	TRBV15	CATSRESGPHTEAFF
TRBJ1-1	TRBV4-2	CASSPLTGVNTEAFF
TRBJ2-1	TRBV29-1	CSVEEVGGGYNEQFF
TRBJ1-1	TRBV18	CASSPDPGGVAEAFF
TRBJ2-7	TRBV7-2	CASSFGSGVAYEQYF
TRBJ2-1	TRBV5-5	CASSFETGIPQQFF
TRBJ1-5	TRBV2	CASSRGGGNNQPQHF
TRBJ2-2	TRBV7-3	CASSLTPSGELFF
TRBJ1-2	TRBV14	CASSQGAKPNYGYTF
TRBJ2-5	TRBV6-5	CASSQAQGKETQYF
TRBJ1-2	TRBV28	CASSLLSSTGINYGYTF
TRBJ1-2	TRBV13	CASSLTREDGYTF
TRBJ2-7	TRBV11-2	CASSLLYEQYF
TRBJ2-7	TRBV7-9	CASSLAGVLYF
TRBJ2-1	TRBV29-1	CSVELNEQFF
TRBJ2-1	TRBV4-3	CASSLGLGVNEQFF
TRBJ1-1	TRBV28	CASSSINRVQNTEAFF
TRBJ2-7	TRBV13	CASSSGIEQYF
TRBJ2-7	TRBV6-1	CALSGTGVYEQYF
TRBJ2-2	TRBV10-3	CAVASNPNTGELFF
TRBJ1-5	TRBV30	CAWSGSGETQPQHF
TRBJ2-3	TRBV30	CAWSVLASADTQYF
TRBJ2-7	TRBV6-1	CASSGWQETYEQYF
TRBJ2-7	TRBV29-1	CSVEDRTGLAGAGGYEQYF
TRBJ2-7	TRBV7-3	CASSQEGLAAYEQYF
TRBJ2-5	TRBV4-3	CASSQVGQGRGETQYF
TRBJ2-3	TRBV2	CATRGGVFAVDTQYF
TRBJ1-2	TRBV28	CASWSQGTSYGYTF
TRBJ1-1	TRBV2	CASSGQGLAEAFF
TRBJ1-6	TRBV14	CASSQDTATNSPLHF
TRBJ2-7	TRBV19	CASSSQAPTREQYF
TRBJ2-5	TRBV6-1	CASSDVSGGRQETQYF
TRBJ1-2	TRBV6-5	CASSYGQELDGYTF